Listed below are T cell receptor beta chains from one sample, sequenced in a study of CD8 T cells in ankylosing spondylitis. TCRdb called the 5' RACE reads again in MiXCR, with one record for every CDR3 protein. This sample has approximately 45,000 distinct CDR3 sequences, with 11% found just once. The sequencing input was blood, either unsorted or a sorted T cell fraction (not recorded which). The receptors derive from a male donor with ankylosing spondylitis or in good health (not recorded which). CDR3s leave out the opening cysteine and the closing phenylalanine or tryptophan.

CDR3 protein: ASSPVPGNQPQH
V gene: TRBV12-3/TRBV12-4
J gene: TRBJ1-5

CDR3 protein: ASSLAEFNEQF
V gene: TRBV5-1
J gene: TRBJ2-1

CDR3 protein: SVLLGQGAGYT
V gene: TRBV29-1
J gene: TRBJ1-2

CDR3 protein: ASSLVGEGNTEAF
V gene: TRBV7-9
J gene: TRBJ1-1

CDR3 protein: ASSYGGTVGYEQY
V gene: TRBV6-5
J gene: TRBJ2-7

CDR3 protein: SALDRSNYGYT
V gene: TRBV29-1
J gene: TRBJ1-2

CDR3 protein: ASSLSLAGGPPLLTGELF
V gene: TRBV11-2
J gene: TRBJ2-2

CDR3 protein: ASSYRYPSTDTQY
V gene: TRBV5-5
J gene: TRBJ2-3

CDR3 protein: ASSTTGTVYGYT
V gene: TRBV5-1
J gene: TRBJ1-2

CDR3 protein: ASSPIGRGTDTQY
V gene: TRBV5-1
J gene: TRBJ2-3

CDR3 protein: ASSQDPSRETQY
V gene: TRBV3-1
J gene: TRBJ2-5

CDR3 protein: ASSGRNTGELF
V gene: TRBV5-5
J gene: TRBJ2-2

CDR3 protein: ASSEPSGGRDEQF
V gene: TRBV6-1
J gene: TRBJ2-1

CDR3 protein: AGQDVSYNSPLH
V gene: TRBV6-1
J gene: TRBJ1-6

CDR3 protein: ASSLEPASYEQY
V gene: TRBV5-1
J gene: TRBJ2-7

CDR3 protein: ASSLNQGGTDTQY
V gene: TRBV5-1
J gene: TRBJ2-3

CDR3 protein: SAPGVGEQY
V gene: TRBV20-1
J gene: TRBJ2-7

CDR3 protein: ASSPGTGTLETQY
V gene: TRBV6-1
J gene: TRBJ2-5

CDR3 protein: SARGRTGLSEQY
V gene: TRBV20-1
J gene: TRBJ2-7

CDR3 protein: ASSSGHLNQPQH
V gene: TRBV6-2/TRBV6-3
J gene: TRBJ1-5

CDR3 protein: ASSPGTGVYEQY
V gene: TRBV12-3/TRBV12-4
J gene: TRBJ2-7

CDR3 protein: ASSLVPGDTGELF
V gene: TRBV5-1
J gene: TRBJ2-2

CDR3 protein: ASSLEAVDTQY
V gene: TRBV5-1
J gene: TRBJ2-3

CDR3 protein: SVRRDGLNTGELF
V gene: TRBV29-1
J gene: TRBJ2-2

CDR3 protein: ASSPWNLNTGELF
V gene: TRBV14
J gene: TRBJ2-2

CDR3 protein: ASSPGGVSNQPQH
V gene: TRBV5-1
J gene: TRBJ1-5

CDR3 protein: ASSTSLAGDRNEQF
V gene: TRBV7-8
J gene: TRBJ2-1

CDR3 protein: SARASGQETQY
V gene: TRBV20-1
J gene: TRBJ2-5

CDR3 protein: ASSQRRLSGGIFYEQY
V gene: TRBV3-1
J gene: TRBJ2-7

CDR3 protein: ASSLGTDNEQY
V gene: TRBV5-1
J gene: TRBJ2-7

CDR3 protein: ASSFFEPRWGLNSPLH
V gene: TRBV12-3/TRBV12-4
J gene: TRBJ1-6

CDR3 protein: ASSLRTGDYGYT
V gene: TRBV12-3/TRBV12-4
J gene: TRBJ1-2

CDR3 protein: ASSLSQNTEAF
V gene: TRBV7-2
J gene: TRBJ1-1

CDR3 protein: ASSYGTGYRSPLH
V gene: TRBV6-5
J gene: TRBJ1-6

CDR3 protein: SAMTPRASGNNEQF
V gene: TRBV20-1
J gene: TRBJ2-1

CDR3 protein: ASSQEADYNEQF
V gene: TRBV4-2
J gene: TRBJ2-1

CDR3 protein: ASSYSVGTGYEQY
V gene: TRBV6-5
J gene: TRBJ2-7

CDR3 protein: ASSLNSYGYT
V gene: TRBV12-3/TRBV12-4
J gene: TRBJ1-2

CDR3 protein: SGATGEDQPQH
V gene: TRBV29-1
J gene: TRBJ1-5

CDR3 protein: ASSYDRGRTEAF
V gene: TRBV5-1
J gene: TRBJ1-1

CDR3 protein: ASSLILGGYEQY
V gene: TRBV5-6
J gene: TRBJ2-7

CDR3 protein: SVFIDEQY
V gene: TRBV29-1
J gene: TRBJ2-7

CDR3 protein: ASSSRDNEQF
V gene: TRBV27
J gene: TRBJ2-1

CDR3 protein: ASRLLGAEQH
V gene: TRBV19
J gene: TRBJ1-5

CDR3 protein: ASSLTLLGDSPLH
V gene: TRBV27
J gene: TRBJ1-6

CDR3 protein: ASSLLGSSSYEQY
V gene: TRBV5-1
J gene: TRBJ2-7

CDR3 protein: ASSTGGVTTDTQY
V gene: TRBV7-2
J gene: TRBJ2-3

CDR3 protein: ASSWTGQSYEQY
V gene: TRBV5-1
J gene: TRBJ2-7

CDR3 protein: ASSTPRDRASGWETQY
V gene: TRBV21-1
J gene: TRBJ2-5

CDR3 protein: ASSKRQGADTQY
V gene: TRBV5-1
J gene: TRBJ2-3

CDR3 protein: SAATVGGPGSANEKLF
V gene: TRBV20-1
J gene: TRBJ1-4

CDR3 protein: ASSQELPGNTEAF
V gene: TRBV3-1
J gene: TRBJ1-1

CDR3 protein: SALSGGPRNIQY
V gene: TRBV20-1
J gene: TRBJ2-4